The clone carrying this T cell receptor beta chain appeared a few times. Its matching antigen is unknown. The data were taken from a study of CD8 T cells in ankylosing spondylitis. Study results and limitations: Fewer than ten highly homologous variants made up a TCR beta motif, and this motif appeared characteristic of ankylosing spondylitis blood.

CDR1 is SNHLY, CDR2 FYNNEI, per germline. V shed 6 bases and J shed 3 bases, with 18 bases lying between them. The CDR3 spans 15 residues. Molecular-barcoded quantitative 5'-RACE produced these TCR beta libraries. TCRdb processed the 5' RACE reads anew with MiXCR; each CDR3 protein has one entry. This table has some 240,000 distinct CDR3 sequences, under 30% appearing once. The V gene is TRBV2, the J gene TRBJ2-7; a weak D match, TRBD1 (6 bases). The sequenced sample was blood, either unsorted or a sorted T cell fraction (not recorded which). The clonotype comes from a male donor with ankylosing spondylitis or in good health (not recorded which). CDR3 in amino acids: CASRGTGLTVYEQYF. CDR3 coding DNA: TGTGCCAGCAGAGGAACAGGGCTAACCGTCTACGAGCAGTACTTC. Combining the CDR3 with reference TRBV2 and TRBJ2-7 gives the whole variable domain EPEVTQTPSHQVTQMGQEVILRCVPISNHLYFYWYRQILGQKVEFLVSFYNNEISEKSEIFDDQFSVERPDGSNFTLKIRSTKLEDSAMYFCASRGTGLTVYEQYFGPGTRLTVT.